This section outlines one T cell receptor (beta chain) sequence together with its context. Authors' processing steps: Estimates of nucleated cell counts were drawn from the amplification of reference gene primers. The table came from immunoSEQ multiplex PCR; TCRdb's copy has only in-frame clones and leaves some out. Clonal size and the V and J genes are those of that table, whereas D and trimming came from the DNA. Of around 180,000 clones listed, approximately 80% are singletons. The data stem from a study of blood T cell repertoires in COVID-19. Per germline, CDR1 SGDLS and CDR2 YYNGEE. The CDR3 totals 16 residues. Trimming shortened V by 1 base and J by 1 base, and 14 bases separated the two germline ends.

Material for sequencing was peripheral blood. The sequence was obtained from a human donor in a cohort sampled during active COVID-19. The J gene is TRBJ2-5, the V gene TRBV9; a possible D gene is TRBD1 (5 bases). CDR3 DNA: TGTGCCAGCAGCGTATCCCCTAAGGGGTCCCAAGAGACCCAGTACTTC. Protein: CASSVSPKGSQETQYF.